The table lists the clone carrying this T cell receptor (beta chain) with many counts. Through Arm-PCR of CDR3 regions and iRepertoire HTBI primers, TCR beta libraries were built. Each CDR3 protein is one row after TCRdb ran MiXCR on the multiplex PCR reads. This table holds approximately 400,000 distinct CDR3 sequences, 15% found once. The sample originates from a study of regulatory T cells in long-lasting Graves disease. This sample's time point: newly diagnosed GD, antithyroid drugs for less than 3 months. RNA from PBMCs was the source of the TCR library. Separately, the same data were catalogued under a study of T cells in Graves' hyperthyroidism and ophthalmopathy.

Material: peripheral blood mononuclear cells (PBMCs), obtained at new diagnosis, from a patient treated with antithyroid drugs. This TCR was recovered from a woman aged 25 to 45 with Graves disease.

The CDR3 spells CSAEASAYEQYF. DNA for the CDR3: TGCAGTGCTGAGGCTAGCGCCTACGAGCAGTACTTC. The gene calls are TRBV20-1 and TRBJ2-7; a possible D gene is TRBD2 (6 bases). The V end lost 5 bases, the J end lost 2 bases, and 10 bases lay between the germline ends. The CDR3 runs 12 residues. CDR1 is DFQATT and CDR2 is SNEGSKA in the germline V gene (reference sequence).